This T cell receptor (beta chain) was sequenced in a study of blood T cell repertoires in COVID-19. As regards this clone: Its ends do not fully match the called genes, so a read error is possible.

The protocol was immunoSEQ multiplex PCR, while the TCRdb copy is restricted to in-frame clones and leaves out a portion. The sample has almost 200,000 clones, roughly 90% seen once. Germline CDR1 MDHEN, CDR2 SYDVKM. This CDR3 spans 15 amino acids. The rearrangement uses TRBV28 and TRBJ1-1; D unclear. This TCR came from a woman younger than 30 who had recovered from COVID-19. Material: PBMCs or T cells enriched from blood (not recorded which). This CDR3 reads CASSLSSSWLAEAFF. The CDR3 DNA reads TGTGCCAGCAGCTTATCAAGCTCATGGTTGGCTGAAGCTTTCTTT.